The table lists the clone carrying this TCR beta chain with a count of one. This sample is part of a study of T cell changes during pregnancy in multiple sclerosis. The method was immunoSEQ multiplex PCR; TCRdb's version includes in-frame clones alone and lacks a portion of them. The profile covers around 69,000 clones, with 90% appearing a single time and about 2% taken by the ten largest. This CDR3 is built from 14 residues. Trimming took off 5 bases at V and 3 bases at J, with 10 bases between the two ends. Germline lookup yields CDR1 SNHLY and CDR2 FYNNEI. The chain uses TRBV2 and TRBJ1-4; TRBD1 might be the D (5 bases). The sample consisted of peripheral blood, taken in the second trimester of pregnancy. The sequence derives from a female donor in good health, enrolled as a control in a pregnancy study. CDR3 in DNA: TGTGCCAGCAGTCTGACAGCCTCTAATGAAAAACTGTTTTTT. It is translated as CASSLTASNEKLFF. The variable domain in full, completed from reference TRBV2 and TRBJ1-4, reads EPEVTQTPSHQVTQMGQEVILRCVPISNHLYFYWYRQILGQKVEFLVSFYNNEISEKSEIFDDQFSVERPDGSNFTLKIRSTKLEDSAMYFCASSLTASNEKLFFGSGTQLSVL.